The 18 T cell receptor beta chains given below trace back to one sample, sequenced in a study of beta chain features in type 1 diabetes. Expressed TCRB transcripts were sequenced because the entire RNA isolate underwent reverse transcription. Sequencing was performed with immunoSEQ multiplex PCR; in TCRdb, only in-frame clones are kept and a portion is missing. Of roughly 350,000 clones in the sample, approximately 10% are singletons; the top ten hold over 0.015%. The sequencing input was naive CD4+ T cells from blood. Receptors originate from a woman aged 25 to 39 in good health.

The chain uses TRBV15 and TRBJ2-7; TRBD2 might be the D (5 bases). CDR3 length: 15 residues. Trimming cost V 5 bases and J 2 bases, with 16 bases left between them. Germline V gives CDR1 LNHNV, CDR2 YYDKDF (reference sequence). The CDR3 DNA reads TGTGCCACCAGCTCCTCGTCCGGGAACACCTACGAGCAGTACTTC. Amino acids: CATSSSSGNTYEQYF.

This clone was observed a handful of times. The chain joins TRBV2 to TRBJ2-3; 15 bases are shared with TRBD2. The trim removed 6 bases at V and 5 bases at J, leaving 3 bases unmatched. Germline V gene data show CDR1 as SNHLY and CDR2 as FYNNEI. The CDR3 is made up of 15 amino acids. CDR3 sequence reads: CASSRTSGGGDTQYF. CDR3 in DNA: TGTGCCAGCAGCCGGACTAGCGGGGGGGGAGATACGCAGTATTTT.

The rearrangement links TRBV6-5 to TRBJ2-3; 7 bases align to TRBD2. CDR3 size: 16 residues. Germline CDR1 is MNHEY and CDR2 is SVGAGI. V dropped 2 bases and J dropped 2; count of bases not matched to a gene: 7. CDR3 DNA sequence: TGTGCCAGCAGTTACAGGGCGGGAGTTACCACAGATACGCAGTATTTT. It translates to CASSYRAGVTTDTQYF.

V is TRBV7-9 and J is TRBJ2-7, with TRBD1 as a possible D gene (6 bases). With 5 bases removed from V and 5 bases from J, the gap between germline ends came to 16 bases. The germline V gene encodes CDR1 SEHNR and CDR2 FQNEAQ (reference sequence). This CDR3 comprises 14 residues. CDR3 bases: TGTGCCAGCAGCGAATACACAGGGTTCGACGAGCAGTACTTC. This codes for CASSEYTGFDEQYF.

The V and J genes are TRBV4-3 and TRBJ2-2, with 8 bases that match TRBD1. J was trimmed by 2 bases and V by 0 bases; bases with no gene match: 8. Germline loops: CDR1 LGHNA, CDR2 YSLEER. The CDR3 sequence is 18 residues long. In nucleotides, the CDR3 is TGCGCCAGCAGCCAAGACAACCTCAGGGGGCGTAACACCGGGGAGCTGTTTTTT. Its protein product is CASSQDNLRGRNTGELFF.

This clone has a handful of counts. In DNA form, the CDR3 reads TGTGCCAGCAGGCAGGGGAACTACGAGCAGTACTTC. Translated, it gives CASRQGNYEQYF. The chain couples TRBV7-2 to TRBJ2-7; possibly TRBD1 for D (6 bases). Germline V CDR1 and CDR2: SGHTA, FQGNSA. The CDR3 consists of 12 residues. The V and J ends lost 6 bases and 3 bases respectively, with 9 bases between them. The entire variable domain, with the rest obtained from reference TRBV7-2 and TRBJ2-7, is as follows: GAGVSQSPSNKVTEKGKDVELRCDPISGHTALYWYRQSLGQGLEFLIYFQGNSAPDKSGLPSDRFSAERTGGSVSTLTIQRTQQEDSAVYLCASRQGNYEQYFGPGTRLTVT.

For the CDR3, the DNA is TGTGCCAGCAGCGTCGGGACTGTACCCTTCACAGATACGCAGTATTTT. Its protein product is CASSVGTVPFTDTQYF. The chain carries TRBV7-9 and TRBJ2-3; possible D gene TRBD2, 6 bases. The V end was cut by 5 bases, the J end by 2 bases, with 17 bases between. The CDR3 is 16 amino acids. In germline, CDR1 is SEHNR, CDR2 FQNEAQ (reference sequence).

The chain joins TRBV4-2 to TRBJ1-5; the D is unclear. CDR1 is LGHNA, CDR2 YNFKEQ, per germline. The length of the CDR3 is 15 residues. V was clipped by 1 base and J by 0 bases, with 7 bases between them. CDR3 region: CASSQVEFSNQPQHF. The DNA of the CDR3 is TGTGCCAGCAGCCAAGTTGAGTTTAGCAATCAGCCCCAGCATTTT.

The table lists this clone with a few counts. The chain couples TRBV5-4 to TRBJ2-7; TRBD1 matches at 9 bases. The V gene's germline CDR1 is SGHNT and CDR2 YYREEE (reference sequence). V lost 5 bases and J lost 5; bases outside the gene matches: 5. The CDR3 covers 13 residues. CDR3 coding DNA: TGTGCCAGCAGGCCGGGACAGGGTAACGAGCAGTACTTC. This encodes CASRPGQGNEQYF.

This clone has only a few counts. The rearrangement uses TRBV9 and TRBJ2-1; 10 nucleotides align to TRBD2. Germline loops: CDR1 SGDLS, CDR2 YYNGEE. The V and J ends lost 0 bases and 8 bases, in that order; junction bases with no gene match: 5. The CDR3 contains 15 residues. DNA of the CDR3: TGTGCCAGCAGCGTAGCGGCTAGCGGGAGTTATGAGCAGTTCTTC. It translates to CASSVAASGSYEQFF.

This clone appeared a few times. Other DNA sequences within the sample encode an identical CDR3. This sequence joins TRBV5-1 and TRBJ2-2; 9 bases align to TRBD2. V shed 4 bases, J shed 2 bases, and the junction held 3 bases outside the gene matches. Looked up from germline, CDR1 is SGHRS and CDR2 is YFSETQ. This CDR3 is built from 15 residues. Here the CDR3 DNA reads TGCGCCAGCAGCCTGACTAGCGGAAACACCGGGGAGCTGTTTTTT. It encodes CASSLTSGNTGELFF.

This clone was seen more than once but under ten times. The chain combines TRBV5-1 with TRBJ2-5; 8 bases are shared with TRBD1. This CDR3 has 15 amino acids. V lost 0 bases to trimming and J lost 2 bases; unmatched junction nucleotides: 3. Germline CDR1 and CDR2: SGHRS and YFSETQ. The CDR3 coding sequence is TGCGCCAGCAGCTTGGCCTGGACAGGGCAAGAGACCCAGTACTTC. Translation: CASSLAWTGQETQYF.

This clone was counted only a few times. V and J are TRBV9 and TRBJ2-2; 9 nucleotides align to TRBD2. Germline CDR1 reads SGDLS; CDR2 reads YYNGEE. This CDR3 spans 16 amino acids. V trimming: 0 bases; J trimming: 3 bases; junction bases outside the gene matches: 3. This CDR3 is CASSVGLAGDTGELFF. The CDR3 region has the DNA TGTGCCAGCAGCGTAGGCTTAGCGGGAGACACCGGGGAGCTGTTTTTT.

The chain uses TRBV29-1 and TRBJ2-1; perhaps TRBD2 as D (5 bases). The V end was cut by 7 bases, the J end by 8 bases, with 24 bases between. This CDR3 is built from 15 residues. CDR1 is SQVTM and CDR2 is ANQGSEA in the germline V gene. CDR3 sequence: CSAKIWGVGVDEQFF. The CDR3 DNA sequence: TGCAGCGCTAAAATCTGGGGAGTAGGTGTCGATGAGCAGTTCTTC.

This chain connects TRBV19 to TRBJ2-1; possible D gene TRBD1, 5 bases. From germline, CDR1 is LNHDA and CDR2 SQIVND (reference sequence). The length of the CDR3 is 15 residues. V lost 4 bases and J 5 bases, leaving 15 bases between the germline ends. CDR3 sequence reads: CASSNPPEGDNEQFF. The CDR3, as DNA: TGTGCCAGTAGTAACCCCCCCGAAGGGGACAATGAGCAGTTCTTC.

This clone was counted only a few times. The chain recombines TRBV4-1 with TRBJ2-7; the D is unclear. Germline V lookup: CDR1 MGHRA, CDR2 YSYEKL. Trimming removed 1 base at V and 0 bases at J, with 10 bases between. CDR3 length: 15 amino acids. In nucleotides, the CDR3 is TGCGCCAGCAGCCAAGCTGCGGTTCTCTCCTACGAGCAGTACTTC. It is translated as CASSQAAVLSYEQYF.

The chain links TRBV2 to TRBJ2-7; 8 bases are shared with TRBD1. CDR1 SNHLY and CDR2 FYNNEI come from the germline V gene. The CDR3 covers 14 residues. J gave up 1 base and V 3 bases, and 2 bases lay outside the gene matches. As DNA, the CDR3 is TGTGCCAGCAGTGAGCGGACAGGGTCCTACGAGCAGTACTTC. As protein: CASSERTGSYEQYF.

The V and J genes are TRBV5-4 and TRBJ2-1; a possible D gene is TRBD1 (5 bases). The CDR3 has 13 amino acids. Germline lookup yields CDR1 SGHNT and CDR2 YYREEE (reference sequence). Trimming removed 1 base from V and 5 bases from J, with 7 bases in between. The chain's CDR3 is CASSLQGNNEQFF. In DNA form, the CDR3 reads TGTGCCAGCAGCTTGCAGGGAAACAATGAGCAGTTCTTC.